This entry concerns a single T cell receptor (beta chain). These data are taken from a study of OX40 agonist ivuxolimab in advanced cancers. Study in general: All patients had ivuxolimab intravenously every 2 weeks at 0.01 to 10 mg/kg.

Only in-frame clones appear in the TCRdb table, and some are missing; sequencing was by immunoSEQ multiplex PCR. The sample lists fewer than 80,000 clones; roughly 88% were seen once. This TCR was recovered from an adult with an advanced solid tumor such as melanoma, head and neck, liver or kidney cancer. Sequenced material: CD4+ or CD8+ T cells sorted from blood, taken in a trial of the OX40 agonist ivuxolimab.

CDR3 nucleotides: TGCGCCAGCAGCTTGGTAGGGAGCTCCTACAATGAGCAGTTCTTC. The encoded protein is CASSLVGSSYNEQFF. The gene calls are TRBV5-1 and TRBJ2-1, with D possibly being TRBD2 (5 bases). Trimming left V 0 bases short and J 0 bases short, with 7 bases between. CDR1 is SGHRS, CDR2 YFSETQ, per germline. The CDR3 contains 15 residues. Complete variable domain (other parts from reference TRBV5-1 and TRBJ2-1): KAGVTQTPRYLIKTRGQQVTLSCSPISGHRSVSWYQQTPGQGLQFLFEYFSETQRNKGNFPGRFSGRQFSNSRSEMNVSTLELGDSALYLCASSLVGSSYNEQFFGPGTRLTVL.